These 25 T cell receptor beta chains originate from one sample sequenced in a study of blood T cell repertoires in COVID-19. The data were produced by immunoSEQ multiplex PCR, yet TCRdb's version contains in-frame clones alone and is incomplete. The data show about 200,000 clones, with 75% to 95% seen just once and approximately 0.5% held by the top ten. Sequenced sample: peripheral blood. Receptor source: a man between 45 and 60 years old with acute or convalescent COVID-19.

V usage is TRBV28 and J usage is TRBJ1-5; D is ambiguous. CDR3 length: 15 amino acids. Germline V gene lookup returns CDR1 MDHEN and CDR2 SYDVKM. Trimming left V 5 bases short and J 5 bases short, with 16 bases between. This CDR3 reads CASSAAGVFHQPQHF. CDR3 in DNA: TGTGCCAGCAGTGCCGCGGGAGTCTTTCATCAGCCCCAGCATTTT.

The genes are TRBV6-5 and TRBJ1-1; TRBD1 agrees at 8 bases. This CDR3 has 15 residues. The J segment lost 4 bases and the V segment lost 2 bases, leaving 6 bases of the junction unmatched. CDR1 is MNHEY, CDR2 SVGAGI, per germline. The CDR3 here is CASSYRAGGLTEAFF. The CDR3 coding sequence is TGTGCCAGCAGTTACCGCGCAGGGGGCCTCACTGAAGCTTTCTTT.

Notes on this clone: Mismatch with germline at one junction end may stem from a read error. The J gene is TRBJ2-1, the V gene TRBV7-9; possible D gene TRBD2, 5 bases. CDR3 length: 13 residues. Germline V CDR1 and CDR2: SEHNR, FQNEAQ (reference sequence). The CDR3 region is CASNLRAGDEQFF. The CDR3 DNA reads as TGTGCCAGCAACTTACGGGCCGGGGATGAGCAGTTCTTC. Filled out from reference TRBV7-9 and TRBJ2-1, the complete variable domain reads DTGVSQNPRHKITKRGQNVTFRCDPISEHNRLYWYRQTLGQGPEFLTYFQNEAQLEKSRLLSDRFSAERPKGSFSTLEIQRTEQGDSAMYLCASNLRAGDEQFFGPGTRLTVL.

This sequence joins TRBV2 and TRBJ2-7, with TRBD1 identical over 7 bases. The CDR3 has 13 amino acids. With V trimmed by 6 bases and J by 4 bases, 6 bases remained unmatched. Germline V CDR1 and CDR2: SNHLY, FYNNEI. The CDR3 nucleotides read TGTGCCAGCAGATCCGGGACAGAATACGAGCAGTACTTC. Translation: CASRSGTEYEQYF.

This clone is a singleton in its sample. The chain carries TRBV15 and TRBJ2-7; 7 bases map to TRBD1. CDR1 is LNHNV and CDR2 is YYDKDF in the germline V gene (reference sequence). The CDR3 length is 15 residues. V lost 3 bases and J lost 5; bases outside the gene matches: 10. The CDR3 DNA is TGTGCCACCAGCAGTCCAACGAGGGGGCTCGACGAGCAGTACTTC. Encoded protein: CATSSPTRGLDEQYF.

The chain joins TRBV28 to TRBJ2-1; D is ambiguous. The CDR3 loop spans 14 amino acids. In germline, CDR1 is MDHEN, CDR2 SYDVKM. The V end was cut by 3 bases, the J end by 5 bases, with 11 bases between. Here the CDR3 reads CASSFETVNNEQFF. DNA of the CDR3: TGTGCCAGCAGTTTCGAAACAGTTAACAATGAGCAGTTCTTC.

This chain joins TRBV13 and TRBJ2-2; TRBD2 matches at 7 bases. This CDR3 is built from 17 residues. CDR1 and CDR2 from the germline V gene are PRHDT and FYEKMQ (reference sequence). V lost 5 bases to trimming and J lost 9 bases; unmatched junction nucleotides: 18. The CDR3 spells CASSPSGTAGVYRELFF. CDR3 bases: TGTGCCAGCAGCCCCTCCGGGACGGCGGGGGTATACAGGGAGCTGTTTTTT.

CDR3 DNA sequence: TGTGCCAGCAGCAGGTCTATGACAGGGAACGAGCAGTACTTC. Its protein is CASSRSMTGNEQYF. J is TRBJ2-7 and V is TRBV7-9; TRBD1 matches at 7 bases. The J segment lost 5 bases and the V segment lost 5 bases, leaving 9 bases of the junction unmatched. From germline, CDR1 is SEHNR and CDR2 FQNEAQ (reference sequence). This CDR3 contains 14 residues.

This chain's CDR3 is CASSFEGLAGEYEQYF. In nucleotides, the CDR3 is TGTGCCAGCAGCTTCGAGGGACTAGCGGGAGAGTACGAGCAGTACTTC. This chain connects TRBV9 to TRBJ2-7; TRBD2 aligns across 14 bases. CDR3 length equals 16 residues. The junction had 7 bases not matched to a gene; V was cut back by 4 bases and J by 4 bases. The V gene's germline CDR1 is SGDLS and CDR2 YYNGEE.

In DNA form, the CDR3 reads TGCGCCAGCAGCTTGGGTCAGGGGGCTGAGTATGGCTACACCTTC. Translating gives CASSLGQGAEYGYTF. The rearrangement links TRBV5-1 to TRBJ1-2, with 8 positions matching TRBD1. Germline V CDR1 and CDR2: SGHRS, YFSETQ. The CDR3 spans 15 residues. With 0 bases clipped from V and 5 bases from J, the junction kept 6 bases outside the gene matches. Supplemented by reference TRBV5-1 and TRBJ1-2, the full variable domain reads KAGVTQTPRYLIKTRGQQVTLSCSPISGHRSVSWYQQTPGQGLQFLFEYFSETQRNKGNFPGRFSGRQFSNSRSEMNVSTLELGDSALYLCASSLGQGAEYGYTFGSGTRLTVV.

V and J are TRBV19 and TRBJ1-1, with 11 bases that match TRBD1. The CDR3 totals 17 residues. After removal of 10 bases from V and 4 bases from J, the junction contained 17 bases not matched to a gene. Germline-derived CDR1 and CDR2 are LNHDA and SQIVND (reference sequence). In DNA form, the CDR3 reads TGTGCCACCCACCCGGGACAGGGGGTATTATGGGTCACTGAAGCTTTCTTT. Translation gives CATHPGQGVLWVTEAFF.

The chain employs TRBV5-8 and TRBJ2-7, with 7 bases identical to TRBD1. Germline lookup yields CDR1 SGHTS and CDR2 YDEGEE. Losses at the gene ends were 2 bases for V and 2 bases for J; bases not matched to a gene: 4. This CDR3 has 14 amino acids. The CDR3 nucleotides are TGTGCCAGCAGCTTCCGGGACAGCACCTACGAGCAGTACTTC. Translation: CASSFRDSTYEQYF.

This sequence joins TRBV6-5 and TRBJ2-3, with a weak D call TRBD2 (5 bases). The CDR3 covers 14 residues. CDR1 MNHEY and CDR2 SVGAGI come from the germline V gene. V shed 4 bases and J shed 2 bases, with 10 bases lying between them. The DNA for the CDR3 is TGTGCCAGCAGTTGGACTGGTAACACAGATACGCAGTATTTT. Translated: CASSWTGNTDTQYF.

The V call is TRBV19, the J call TRBJ1-4; no firm D call. Per germline, CDR1 LNHDA and CDR2 SQIVND (reference sequence). CDR3 length: 15 residues. V lost 9 bases, J lost 1 base, and 15 bases lay in between. CDR3 DNA: TGTGCCAGCAGACACCCGGGAGGAACTAATGAAAAACTGTTTTTT. It is translated as CASRHPGGTNEKLFF.

V is TRBV3-1 (or the pseudogene TRBV3-2) and J is TRBJ2-5, with 9 bases identical to TRBD2. Per germline, CDR1 LGHDT and CDR2 YNNKEL (reference sequence). The CDR3 runs to 14 residues. V shed 4 bases and J 5 bases; nucleotides not matched to a gene: 5. The CDR3: CASSPLAGPETQYF. CDR3 DNA: TGTGCCAGCAGCCCCCTAGCGGGGCCGGAGACCCAGTACTTC.

The chain combines TRBV5-1 with TRBJ2-6; 8 bases are shared with TRBD1. The CDR3 runs 14 residues. The V gene's germline CDR1 is SGHRS and CDR2 YFSETQ. Trimming took 2 bases from V and 12 from J; bases not matched to a gene: 7. CDR3 loop: CASSFLDRGGVLTF. The CDR3 DNA reads as TGCGCCAGCAGCTTCCTAGACAGGGGCGGCGTCCTGACTTTC.

The V call is TRBV6-5, the J call TRBJ2-1; D may be TRBD2 (6 bases). Trimming cost V 7 bases and J 3 bases, with 13 bases left between them. This CDR3 has 14 amino acids. Germline-derived CDR1 and CDR2 are MNHEY and SVGAGI. DNA of the CDR3: TGTGCCAGCATAACTAGCCTTGGCTACAATGAGCAGTTCTTC. It encodes CASITSLGYNEQFF.

The CDR3 is CASSYQDRKHEQYF. The DNA of the CDR3 is TGTGCCAGCAGTTACCAGGACAGGAAGCACGAGCAGTACTTC. V usage is TRBV6-2 or TRBV6-3 and J usage is TRBJ2-7; TRBD1 agrees at 7 bases. CDR3 length: 14 residues. V trimming: 2 bases; J trimming: 5 bases; junction bases outside the gene matches: 6. Germline-derived CDR1 and CDR2 are MNHEY and SVGEGT.

This clone was counted a single time. The CDR3 DNA is TGTGCCAGCAGTTCGGGACAGGTGGTTAATTCACCCCTCCACTTT. Translated, it gives CASSSGQVVNSPLHF. The chain carries TRBV28 and TRBJ1-6; 8 bases are shared with TRBD1. In germline, CDR1 is MDHEN, CDR2 SYDVKM. The CDR3 runs to 15 residues. V was clipped by 4 bases and J by 6 bases; unmatched bases: 5.

This clone has a count of ten or more. The rearrangement links TRBV7-2 to TRBJ1-6; 7 bases agree with TRBD1. The CDR3 spans 15 residues. Germline CDR1 reads SGHTA; CDR2 reads FQGNSA. The V and J ends lost 5 bases and 7 bases, in that order; junction bases with no gene match: 8. This CDR3 is CASSQSTGTNSPLHF. In nucleotides, the CDR3 is TGTGCCAGCAGCCAATCGACAGGGACAAATTCACCCCTCCACTTT.

The V gene is TRBV4-2, the J gene TRBJ1-2; D is undetermined. The V gene lost 0 bases and the J gene lost 2 bases, with 7 bases spanning the gap. The germline V gene encodes CDR1 LGHNA and CDR2 YNFKEQ. The CDR3 is 14 residues long. CDR3: CASSQESVNYGYTF. The CDR3 coding sequence is TGTGCCAGCAGCCAAGAGTCAGTGAACTATGGCTACACCTTC.

This chain uses TRBV19 with TRBJ1-6; no reliable D call. This CDR3 spans 13 amino acids. V was pared by 7 bases and J by 6 bases, with 10 bases between. The germline gives CDR1 LNHDA, CDR2 SQIVND (reference sequence). The CDR3 DNA reads as TGTGCCAGTAAAGCCTCAGGTAATTCACCCCTCCACTTT. It codes for CASKASGNSPLHF.

The chain combines TRBV28 with TRBJ1-5; TRBD1 matches at 8 bases. This CDR3 is 13 amino acids long. CDR1 is MDHEN and CDR2 is SYDVKM in the germline V gene. Trimming cost V 6 bases and J 3 bases; bases outside gene matches: 1. In DNA form, the CDR3 reads TGTGCCAGCAGGGGACAGGCCAATCAGCCCCAGCATTTT. Its translation is CASRGQANQPQHF.

This sequence joins TRBV19 and TRBJ1-2; D possibly corresponds to TRBD1 (6 bases). The CDR3 extends over 14 amino acids. V lost 10 bases and J 4 bases, leaving 19 bases between the germline ends. Per the germline V gene, CDR1 is LNHDA and CDR2 is SQIVND (reference sequence). CDR3 DNA: TGTGCCACCCCAGACAGGCACCTCACCTATGGCTACACCTTC. Translated: CATPDRHLTYGYTF.

V gene TRBV4-3 combines with J gene TRBJ1-1; 8 nucleotides line up with TRBD1. The V segment lost 3 bases and the J segment 5 bases; nucleotides outside the gene matches: 8. Germline V gene sequence: CDR1 LGHNA, CDR2 YSLEER. This CDR3 is built from 15 residues. CDR3 amino acids: CASSHVGQGFTEAFF. CDR3 coding DNA: TGCGCCAGCAGCCATGTTGGACAGGGCTTTACTGAAGCTTTCTTT.